Described below is a single T cell receptor beta chain sequence and its context. Methods used by the authors: Reference gene primers were amplified, and this amplification served to estimate nucleated cell counts. Libraries were prepared by immunoSEQ multiplex PCR; TCRdb keeps only in-frame clonotypes and omits some of them. From that table come the V and J calls and clone size; the DNA was used to work out D and trimming. Of about 240,000 clones in the sample, around 86% were seen once. Germline V gene lookup returns CDR1 LGHDT and CDR2 YNNKEL (reference sequence). The CDR3 extends over 17 amino acids. V was shortened by 1 base and J by 4 bases, with 16 bases between the two germline ends. Individuals drawn from 24 US areas were roughly 18 to 95 years old. In assigning cohorts, the study relied on participant-reported clinical history. This specimen belongs to a study of blood T cell repertoires in COVID-19. Background on the study: Acute and convalescent COVID-19 specimens originated in the United States, Italy and Spain.

The source of this sequence is a woman aged 40 to 50 with acute COVID-19. The sequenced sample was PBMCs or T cells enriched from blood (not recorded which). The V call is TRBV3-1 (or the pseudogene TRBV3-2), the J call TRBJ1-4; D possibly corresponds to TRBD1 (5 bases). Here the CDR3 reads CASSQGSGLGGNEKLFF. CDR3 nucleotide sequence: TGTGCCAGCAGCCAAGGGTCAGGGCTCGGGGGTAATGAAAAACTGTTTTTT.